What follows are 4 T cell receptor beta chains derived from one specimen sequenced in a study of cytomegalovirus exposure and HLA in healthy donors. A multiplex PCR was run with 60 Vbeta primers and 13 Jbeta primers. TCRdb keeps only in-frame clones here, not all; method: immunoSEQ multiplex PCR. This sample has about 200,000 clones; about four fifths occur once, and the top ten carry 1.6%. The sample consisted of PBMCs. The receptors originated from a woman aged 45-60 years in good health and CMV-seronegative.

The chain joins TRBV28 to TRBJ1-1; 9 bases are a match to TRBD1. In germline, CDR1 is MDHEN, CDR2 SYDVKM. There are 15 residues in the CDR3. The trim removed 2 bases at V and 3 bases at J, leaving 4 bases unmatched. This CDR3 is CASSLTGGADTEAFF. The CDR3 coding sequence is TGTGCCAGCAGTTTAACAGGGGGCGCGGACACTGAAGCTTTCTTT.

This clone came up once. The chain employs TRBV9 and TRBJ2-1; 8 positions agree with TRBD1. Germline lookup yields CDR1 SGDLS and CDR2 YYNGEE. This CDR3 spans 15 amino acids. With V trimmed by 3 bases and J by 2 bases, 4 bases remained unmatched. The CDR3 DNA reads TGTGCCAGCAGCGGACAGGGGAGACCCTACAATGAGCAGTTCTTC. It specifies CASSGQGRPYNEQFF. The variable domain in full, completed from reference TRBV9 and TRBJ2-1, reads DSGVTQTPKHLITATGQRVTLRCSPRSGDLSVYWYQQSLDQGLQFLIQYYNGEERAKGNILERFSAQQFPDLHSELNLSSLELGDSALYFCASSGQGRPYNEQFFGPGTRLTVL.

The CDR3 DNA is TGTGCCAGCAGCTTGGGCAGGGGATCTAGTAACACTGAAGCTTTCTTT. It translates to CASSLGRGSSNTEAFF. V is TRBV5-5 and J is TRBJ1-1, with D possibly TRBD1 on 6 matching bases. The CDR3 loop spans 16 amino acids. Trimming shortened V by 0 bases and J by 2 bases, and 14 bases separated the two germline ends. The germline CDR1 and CDR2 sequences are SGHKS and YYEKEE (reference sequence).

This clone was detected only a few times. This chain uses TRBV4-2 with TRBJ1-1, with TRBD1 matching 7 bases. V shed 4 bases, J shed 0 bases, and the junction held 5 bases outside the gene matches. This CDR3 contains 15 residues. Germline loops: CDR1 LGHNA, CDR2 YNFKEQ. This chain's CDR3 is CASSPGDRVNTEAFF. CDR3 bases: TGTGCCAGCAGCCCAGGGGACAGAGTGAACACTGAAGCTTTCTTT.